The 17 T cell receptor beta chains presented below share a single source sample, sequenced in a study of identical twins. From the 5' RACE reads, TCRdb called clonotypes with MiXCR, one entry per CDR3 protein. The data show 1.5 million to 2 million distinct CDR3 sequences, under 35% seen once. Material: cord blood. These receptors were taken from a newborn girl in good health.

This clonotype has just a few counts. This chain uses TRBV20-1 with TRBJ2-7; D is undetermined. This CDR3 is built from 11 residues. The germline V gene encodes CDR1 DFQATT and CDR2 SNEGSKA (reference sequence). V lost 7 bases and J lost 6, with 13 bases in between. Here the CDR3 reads CSVPIRREQYF. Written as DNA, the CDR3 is TGCAGTGTCCCGATACGACGCGAGCAGTACTTC.

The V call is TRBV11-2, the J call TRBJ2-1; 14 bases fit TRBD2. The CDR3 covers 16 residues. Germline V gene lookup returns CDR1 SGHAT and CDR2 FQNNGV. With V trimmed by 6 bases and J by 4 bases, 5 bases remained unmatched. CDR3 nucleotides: TGTGCCAGCAGGGGACTAGCGGGAGCTAGATACAATGAGCAGTTCTTC. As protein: CASRGLAGARYNEQFF.

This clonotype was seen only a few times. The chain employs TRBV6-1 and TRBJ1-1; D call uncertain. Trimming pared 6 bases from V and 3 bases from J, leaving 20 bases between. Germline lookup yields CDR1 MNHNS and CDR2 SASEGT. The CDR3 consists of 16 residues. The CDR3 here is CASSRLGGPSYTEAFF. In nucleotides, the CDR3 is TGTGCCAGCAGCCGATTAGGCGGGCCCTCTTACACTGAAGCTTTCTTT.

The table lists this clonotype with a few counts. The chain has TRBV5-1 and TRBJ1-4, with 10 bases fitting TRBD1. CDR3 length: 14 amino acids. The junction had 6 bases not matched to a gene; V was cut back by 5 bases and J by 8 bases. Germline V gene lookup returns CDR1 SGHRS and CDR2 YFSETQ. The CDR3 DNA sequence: TGCGCCAGCAGGGACGGGACAGGGGAAGAAAAACTGTTTTTT. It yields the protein CASRDGTGEEKLFF.

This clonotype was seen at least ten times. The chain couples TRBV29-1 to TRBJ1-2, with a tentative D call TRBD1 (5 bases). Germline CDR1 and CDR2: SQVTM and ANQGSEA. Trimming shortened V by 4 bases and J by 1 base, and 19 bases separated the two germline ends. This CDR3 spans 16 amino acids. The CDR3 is CSVGWAGTAYNYGYTF. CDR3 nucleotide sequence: TGCAGCGTTGGTTGGGCCGGGACGGCCTATAACTATGGCTACACCTTC.

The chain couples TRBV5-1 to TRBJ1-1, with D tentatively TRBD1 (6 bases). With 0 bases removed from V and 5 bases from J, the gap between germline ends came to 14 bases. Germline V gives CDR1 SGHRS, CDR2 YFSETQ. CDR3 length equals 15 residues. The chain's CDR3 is CASSLELGAGTEAFF. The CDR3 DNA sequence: TGCGCCAGCAGCTTGGAGTTGGGGGCCGGGACTGAAGCTTTCTTT.

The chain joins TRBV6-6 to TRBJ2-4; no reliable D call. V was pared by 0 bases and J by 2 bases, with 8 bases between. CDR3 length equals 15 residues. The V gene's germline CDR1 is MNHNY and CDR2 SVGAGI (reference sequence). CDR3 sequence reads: CASSYSGSPKNIQYF. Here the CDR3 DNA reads TGTGCCAGCAGTTACTCGGGCTCCCCCAAAAACATTCAGTACTTC.

CDR3 DNA: TGTGCCAGCAGCAACCGGGACAGGGACAATGAGCAGTTCTTC. Protein: CASSNRDRDNEQFF. The chain uses TRBV7-9 and TRBJ2-1; 9 nucleotides align to TRBD1. V trimming: 5 bases; J trimming: 5 bases; junction bases outside the gene matches: 4. The CDR3 is made up of 14 amino acids. The germline V gene encodes CDR1 SEHNR and CDR2 FQNEAQ (reference sequence).

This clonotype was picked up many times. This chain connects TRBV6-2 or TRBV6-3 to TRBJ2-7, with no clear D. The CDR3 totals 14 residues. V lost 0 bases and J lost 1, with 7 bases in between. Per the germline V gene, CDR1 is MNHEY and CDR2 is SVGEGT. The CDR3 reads CASSYSGRSYEQYF. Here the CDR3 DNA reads TGTGCCAGCAGTTACTCGGGCAGATCCTACGAGCAGTACTTC.

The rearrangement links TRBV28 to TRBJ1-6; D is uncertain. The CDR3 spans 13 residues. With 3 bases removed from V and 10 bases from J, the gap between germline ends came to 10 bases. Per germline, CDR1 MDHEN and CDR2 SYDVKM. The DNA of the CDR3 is TGTGCCAGCAGTTTCAGTCCGGGATCACCCCTCCACTTT. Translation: CASSFSPGSPLHF. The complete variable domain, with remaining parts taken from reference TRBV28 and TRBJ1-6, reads DVKVTQSSRYLVKRTGEKVFLECVQDMDHENMFWYRQDPGLGLRLIYFSYDVKMKEKGDIPEGYSVSREKKERFSLILESASTNQTSMYLCASSFSPGSPLHFGNGTRLTVT.

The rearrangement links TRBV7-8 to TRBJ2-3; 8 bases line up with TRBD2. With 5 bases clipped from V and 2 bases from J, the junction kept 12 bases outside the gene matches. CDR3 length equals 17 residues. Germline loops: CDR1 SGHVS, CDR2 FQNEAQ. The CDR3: CASSPFTGTSNTDTQYF. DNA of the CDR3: TGTGCCAGCAGCCCTTTTACCGGGACTAGTAACACAGATACGCAGTATTTT.

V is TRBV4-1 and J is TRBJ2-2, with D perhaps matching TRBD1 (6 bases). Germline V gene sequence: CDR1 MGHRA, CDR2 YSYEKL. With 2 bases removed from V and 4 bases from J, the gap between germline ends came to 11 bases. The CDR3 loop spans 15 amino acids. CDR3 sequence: CASSQRQGRTGELFF. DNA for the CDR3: TGCGCCAGCAGCCAACGGCAGGGGCGCACCGGGGAGCTGTTTTTT.

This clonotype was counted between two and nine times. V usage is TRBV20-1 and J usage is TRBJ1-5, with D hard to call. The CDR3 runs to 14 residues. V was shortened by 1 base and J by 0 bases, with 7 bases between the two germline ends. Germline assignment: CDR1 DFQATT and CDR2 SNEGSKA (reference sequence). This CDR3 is CSARAASSNQPQHF. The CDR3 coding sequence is TGCAGTGCTAGAGCTGCAAGTAGCAATCAGCCCCAGCATTTT.

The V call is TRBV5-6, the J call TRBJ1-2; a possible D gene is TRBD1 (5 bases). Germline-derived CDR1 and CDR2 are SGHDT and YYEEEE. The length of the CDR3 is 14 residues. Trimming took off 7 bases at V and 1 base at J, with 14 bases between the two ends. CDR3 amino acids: CASRSDGHNYGYTF. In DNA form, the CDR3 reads TGTGCCAGCCGTTCCGACGGACATAACTATGGCTACACCTTC.

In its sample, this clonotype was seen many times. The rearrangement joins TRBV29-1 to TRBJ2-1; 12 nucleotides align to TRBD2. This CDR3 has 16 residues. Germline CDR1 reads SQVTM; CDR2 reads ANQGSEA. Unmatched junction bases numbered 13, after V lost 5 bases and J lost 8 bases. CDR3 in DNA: TGCAGCGTTCCATTCTCCGGGACTAGCGGGCCCTATGAGCAGTTCTTC. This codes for CSVPFSGTSGPYEQFF.

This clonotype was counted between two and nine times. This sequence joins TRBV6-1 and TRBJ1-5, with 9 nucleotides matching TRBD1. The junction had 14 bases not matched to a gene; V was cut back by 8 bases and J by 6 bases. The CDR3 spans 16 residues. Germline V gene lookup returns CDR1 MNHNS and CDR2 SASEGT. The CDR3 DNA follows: TGTGCCAGCCTAACCTCTGACAGGGGGGTGGTTCAGCCCCAGCATTTT. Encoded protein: CASLTSDRGVVQPQHF.

The CDR3, as DNA: TGTGCCAGCAGTTCGGAGGAGTATGGCTACACCTTC. This codes for CASSSEEYGYTF. The J gene is TRBJ1-2, the V gene TRBV12-3 or TRBV12-4; the D is unclear. V was cut by 4 bases and J by 5 bases, with 8 bases left in between. CDR3 length: 12 residues.